This T cell receptor (beta chain) emerged from a study of T-cell memory formation after mild COVID-19. As for the study in general: Each donor largely had its own TCR clusters.

The V gene lost 1 base and the J gene lost 7 bases, with 16 bases spanning the gap. The length of the CDR3 is 16 residues. Germline CDR1 is SGHNT and CDR2 is YENEEA. Using constant-segment primers, 5'RACE produced TCR alpha and TCR beta cDNA libraries carrying sample barcodes and UMIs. TCRdb ran MiXCR on the 5' RACE reads and lists one entry per CDR3 protein. The sample lists about 190,000 distinct CDR3 sequences, around 20% occurring once. The chain is built from TRBV11-3 and TRBJ2-2; D is unclear. This TCR was recovered from an adult woman who had mild COVID-19 (a few samples of this study predate the infection). Cell type and time point are not known. The sample consisted of PBMCs or a T cell subset sorted from them (not recorded which). The CDR3 DNA reads as TGTGCCAGCAGCTTAGGCCCGTACACACGGAGCGGGGAGCTGTTTTTT. Protein: CASSLGPYTRSGELFF.